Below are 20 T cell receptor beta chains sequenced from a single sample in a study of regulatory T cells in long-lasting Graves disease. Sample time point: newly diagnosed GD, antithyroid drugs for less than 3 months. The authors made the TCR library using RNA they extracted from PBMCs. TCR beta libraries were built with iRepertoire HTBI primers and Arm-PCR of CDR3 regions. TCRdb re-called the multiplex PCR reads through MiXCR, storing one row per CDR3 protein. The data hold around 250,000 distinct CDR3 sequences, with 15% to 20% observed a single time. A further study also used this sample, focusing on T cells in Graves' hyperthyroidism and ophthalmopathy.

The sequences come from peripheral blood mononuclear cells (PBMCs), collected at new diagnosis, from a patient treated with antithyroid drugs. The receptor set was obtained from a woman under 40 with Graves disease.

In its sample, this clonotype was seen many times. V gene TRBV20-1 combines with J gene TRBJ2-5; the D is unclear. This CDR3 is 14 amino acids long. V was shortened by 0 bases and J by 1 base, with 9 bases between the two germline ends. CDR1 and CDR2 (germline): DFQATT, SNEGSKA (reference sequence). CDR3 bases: TGCAGTGCTAGAGACCGGTACATCCAAGAGACCCAGTACTTC. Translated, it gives CSARDRYIQETQYF.

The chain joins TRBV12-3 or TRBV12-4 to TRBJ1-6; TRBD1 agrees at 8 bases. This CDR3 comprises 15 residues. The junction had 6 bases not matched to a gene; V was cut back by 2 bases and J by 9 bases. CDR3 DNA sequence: TGTGCCAGCAGTTTAAGTAGACAGGGGCGTTCACCCCTCCACTTT. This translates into CASSLSRQGRSPLHF.

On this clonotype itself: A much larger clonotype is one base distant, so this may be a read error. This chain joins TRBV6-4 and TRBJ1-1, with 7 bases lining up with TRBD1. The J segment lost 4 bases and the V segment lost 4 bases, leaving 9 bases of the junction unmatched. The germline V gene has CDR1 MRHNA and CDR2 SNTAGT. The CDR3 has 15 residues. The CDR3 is CASSVSGTASTEAFF. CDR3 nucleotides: TGTGCCAGCAGTGTCTCCGGGACAGCTAGCACTGAAGCTTTCTTT.

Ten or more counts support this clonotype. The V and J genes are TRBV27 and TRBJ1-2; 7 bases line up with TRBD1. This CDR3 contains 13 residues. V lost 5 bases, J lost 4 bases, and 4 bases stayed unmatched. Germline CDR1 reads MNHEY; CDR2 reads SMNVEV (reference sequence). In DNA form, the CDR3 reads TGTGCCAGCAGTCCGGGACAGACCTATGGCTACACCTTC. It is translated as CASSPGQTYGYTF.

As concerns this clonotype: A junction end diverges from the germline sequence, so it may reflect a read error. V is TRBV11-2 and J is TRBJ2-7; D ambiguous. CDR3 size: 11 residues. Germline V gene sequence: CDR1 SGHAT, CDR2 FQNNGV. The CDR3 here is CASSLDSGRHF. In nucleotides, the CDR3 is TGTGCCAGCAGCTTAGACAGTGGGCGACACTTC.

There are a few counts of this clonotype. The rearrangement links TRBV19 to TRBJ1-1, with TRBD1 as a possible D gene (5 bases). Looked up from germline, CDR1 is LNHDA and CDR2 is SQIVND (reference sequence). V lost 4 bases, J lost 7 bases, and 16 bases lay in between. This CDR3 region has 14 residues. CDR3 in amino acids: CASSTQGHIFEAFF. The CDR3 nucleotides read TGTGCCAGTAGTACTCAGGGCCACATCTTTGAAGCTTTCTTT.

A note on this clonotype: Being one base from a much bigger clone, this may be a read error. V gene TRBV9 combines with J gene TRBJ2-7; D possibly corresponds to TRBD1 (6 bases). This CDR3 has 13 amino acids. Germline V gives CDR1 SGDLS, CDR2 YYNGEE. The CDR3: CVSSVGGATEQYF. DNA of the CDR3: TGTGTCAGCAGCGTAGGGGGTGCCACCGAGCAGTACTTC.

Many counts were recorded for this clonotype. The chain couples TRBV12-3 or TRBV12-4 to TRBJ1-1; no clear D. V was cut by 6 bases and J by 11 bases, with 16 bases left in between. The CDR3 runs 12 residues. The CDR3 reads CASSPTGSAAFF. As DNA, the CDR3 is TGTGCCAGCAGCCCCACGGGATCTGCGGCTTTCTTT.

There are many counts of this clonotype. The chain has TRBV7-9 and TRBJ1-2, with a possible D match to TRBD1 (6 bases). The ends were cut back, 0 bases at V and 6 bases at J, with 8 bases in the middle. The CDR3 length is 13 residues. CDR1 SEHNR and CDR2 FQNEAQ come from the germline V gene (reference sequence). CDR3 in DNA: TGTGCCAGCAGCTTAGCAGGGGGACATGGCTACACCTTC. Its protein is CASSLAGGHGYTF.

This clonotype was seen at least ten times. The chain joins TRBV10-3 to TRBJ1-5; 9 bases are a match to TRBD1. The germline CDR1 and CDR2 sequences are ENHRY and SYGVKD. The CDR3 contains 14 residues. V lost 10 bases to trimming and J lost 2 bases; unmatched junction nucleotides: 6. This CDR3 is CATKQGAGNQPQHF. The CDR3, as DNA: TGTGCCACAAAACAGGGGGCGGGCAATCAGCCCCAGCATTTT.

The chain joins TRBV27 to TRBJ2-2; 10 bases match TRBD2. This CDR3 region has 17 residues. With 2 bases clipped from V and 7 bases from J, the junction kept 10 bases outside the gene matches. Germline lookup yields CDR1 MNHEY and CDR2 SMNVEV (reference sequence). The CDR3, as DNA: TGTGCCAGCAGTTTACTAAGCGGGGGGGCCTGGATCGGGGAGCTGTTTTTT. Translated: CASSLLSGGAWIGELFF.

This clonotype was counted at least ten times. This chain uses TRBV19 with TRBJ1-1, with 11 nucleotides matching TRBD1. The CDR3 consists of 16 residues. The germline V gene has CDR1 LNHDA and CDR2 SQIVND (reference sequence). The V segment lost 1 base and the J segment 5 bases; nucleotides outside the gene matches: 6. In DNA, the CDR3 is TGTGCCAGTAGTATAGGCGGGACAGGGGGAAGGACTGAAGCTTTCTTT. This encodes CASSIGGTGGRTEAFF.

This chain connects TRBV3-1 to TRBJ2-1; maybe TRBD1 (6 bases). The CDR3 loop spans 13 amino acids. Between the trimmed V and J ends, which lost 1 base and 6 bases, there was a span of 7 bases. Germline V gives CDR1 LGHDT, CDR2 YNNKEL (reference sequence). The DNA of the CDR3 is TGTGCCAGCAGCCAAGCGGACAGCAATGAGCAGTTCTTC. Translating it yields CASSQADSNEQFF.

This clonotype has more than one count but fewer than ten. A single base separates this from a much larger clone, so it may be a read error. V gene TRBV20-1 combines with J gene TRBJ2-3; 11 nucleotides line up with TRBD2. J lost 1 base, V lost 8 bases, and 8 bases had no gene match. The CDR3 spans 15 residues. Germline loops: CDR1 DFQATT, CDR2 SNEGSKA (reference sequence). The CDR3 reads CSTYLAGGGTDTQYF. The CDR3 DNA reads TGCAGTACCTACCTAGCGGGGGGAGGCACAGATACGCAGTATTTT.

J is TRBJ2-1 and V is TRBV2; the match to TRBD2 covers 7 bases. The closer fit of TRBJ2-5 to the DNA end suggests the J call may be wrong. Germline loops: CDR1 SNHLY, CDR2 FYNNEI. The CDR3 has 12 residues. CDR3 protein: CASVGGQETQYF. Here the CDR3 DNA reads TGTGCCAGCGTGGGAGGGCAAGAGACCCAGTACTTC.

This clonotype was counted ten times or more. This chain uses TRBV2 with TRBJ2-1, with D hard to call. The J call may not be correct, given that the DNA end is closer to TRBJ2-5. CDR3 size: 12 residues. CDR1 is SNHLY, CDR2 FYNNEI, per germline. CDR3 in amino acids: CASSVVQETQYF. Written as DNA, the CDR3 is TGTGCCAGCAGTGTCGTGCAAGAGACCCAGTACTTC.

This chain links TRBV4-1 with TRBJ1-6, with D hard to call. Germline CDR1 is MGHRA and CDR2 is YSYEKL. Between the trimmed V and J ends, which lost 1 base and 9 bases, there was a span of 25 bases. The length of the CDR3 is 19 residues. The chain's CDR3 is CASSQVRRLTVRLGSPLHF. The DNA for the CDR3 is TGCGCCAGCAGCCAAGTACGTCGGCTAACAGTGCGGTTGGGTTCACCCCTCCACTTT.

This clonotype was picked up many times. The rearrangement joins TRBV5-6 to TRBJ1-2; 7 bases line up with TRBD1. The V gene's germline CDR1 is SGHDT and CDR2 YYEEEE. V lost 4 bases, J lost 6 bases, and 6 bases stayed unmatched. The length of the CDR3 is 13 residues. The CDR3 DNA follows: TGTGCCAGCAGCACGACAGGGATTGATGGCTACACCTTC. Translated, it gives CASSTTGIDGYTF.

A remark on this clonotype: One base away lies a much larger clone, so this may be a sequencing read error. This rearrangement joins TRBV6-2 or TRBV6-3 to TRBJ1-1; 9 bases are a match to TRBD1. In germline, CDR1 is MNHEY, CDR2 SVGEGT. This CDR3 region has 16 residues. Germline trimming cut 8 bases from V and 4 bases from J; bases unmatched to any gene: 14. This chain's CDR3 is CASGLRTGVGVTEAFF. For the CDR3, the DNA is TGTGCCAGCGGTCTACGGACAGGGGTTGGTGTCACTGAAGCTTTCTTT.

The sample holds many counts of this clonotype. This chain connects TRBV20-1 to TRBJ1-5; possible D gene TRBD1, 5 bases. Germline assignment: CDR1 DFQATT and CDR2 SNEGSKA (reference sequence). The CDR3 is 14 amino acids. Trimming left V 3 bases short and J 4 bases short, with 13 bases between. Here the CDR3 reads CSAREGSENQPQHF. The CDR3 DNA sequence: TGCAGTGCTAGGGAGGGGAGCGAAAATCAGCCCCAGCATTTT.